These 14 T cell receptor beta chains share one sample of origin, sequenced in a study of blood T cell repertoires in COVID-19. Assay used: immunoSEQ multiplex PCR; TCRdb lists only in-frame clones, some missing. The sample lists 200,000 to 300,000 clones; roughly 86% were seen once. The source material was peripheral blood. The receptors originated from a man aged 80 or over with acute or convalescent COVID-19.

The V and J genes are TRBV27 and TRBJ1-2; 9 nucleotides agree with TRBD1. V shed 7 bases and J 4 bases; nucleotides not matched to a gene: 10. The germline V gene encodes CDR1 MNHEY and CDR2 SMNVEV (reference sequence). The CDR3 sequence is 15 residues long. The CDR3 DNA is TGTGCCAGCACTCCTGACCGGGACAGGGCCTATGGCTACACCTTC. Encoded protein: CASTPDRDRAYGYTF.

The CDR3 region is CSVAAGSSNQPQHF. CDR3 bases: TGCAGCGTGGCCGCCGGGAGTAGCAATCAGCCCCAGCATTTT. The rearrangement uses TRBV29-1 and TRBJ1-5; no clear D gene. Trimming pared 6 bases from V and 0 bases from J, leaving 12 bases between. Per germline, CDR1 SQVTM and CDR2 ANQGSEA. The CDR3 totals 14 residues.

This chain's CDR3 is CASSRTGDLRNTEAFF. The CDR3 nucleotides read TGTGCCAGCAGCAGGACAGGGGACTTACGGAACACTGAAGCTTTCTTT. This chain joins TRBV11-2 and TRBJ1-1, with 9 bases lining up with TRBD1. The CDR3 has 16 amino acids. The junction had 8 bases not matched to a gene; V was cut back by 5 bases and J by 1 base. The germline gives CDR1 SGHAT, CDR2 FQNNGV.

V gene TRBV6-4 combines with J gene TRBJ2-1, with 12 bases matching TRBD2. V lost 6 bases and J lost 9; bases outside the gene matches: 6. The CDR3 runs to 14 residues. Germline CDR1 reads MRHNA; CDR2 reads SNTAGT. CDR3 loop: CASSPSGRAGEQFF. The CDR3 DNA reads as TGTGCCAGCAGCCCTAGCGGGAGGGCGGGTGAGCAGTTCTTC.

The chain combines TRBV5-1 with TRBJ1-1; 10 nucleotides agree with TRBD1. The CDR3 length is 14 residues. V lost 3 bases to trimming and J lost 5 bases; unmatched junction nucleotides: 4. Germline V gene sequence: CDR1 SGHRS, CDR2 YFSETQ. The CDR3: CASSSGQGGTEAFF. CDR3 DNA: TGCGCCAGCAGCTCTGGACAGGGGGGGACTGAAGCTTTCTTT. Full variable domain (outside the CDR3, taken from reference TRBV5-1 and TRBJ1-1): KAGVTQTPRYLIKTRGQQVTLSCSPISGHRSVSWYQQTPGQGLQFLFEYFSETQRNKGNFPGRFSGRQFSNSRSEMNVSTLELGDSALYLCASSSGQGGTEAFFGQGTRLTVV.

This rearrangement joins TRBV28 to TRBJ1-5; 10 bases align to TRBD1. This CDR3 is built from 19 residues. Germline assignment: CDR1 MDHEN and CDR2 SYDVKM. V dropped 1 base and J dropped 0; count of bases not matched to a gene: 9. The CDR3 DNA reads as TGTGCCAGCAGTTTATTCGGGACAGGGGCTCGGTATAGCAATCAGCCCCAGCATTTT. Protein sequence: CASSLFGTGARYSNQPQHF.

The chain has TRBV19 and TRBJ2-5; tentative D call: TRBD2 (5 bases). CDR1 is LNHDA and CDR2 is SQIVND in the germline V gene (reference sequence). This CDR3 spans 14 amino acids. V was shortened by 3 bases and J by 4 bases, with 12 bases between the two germline ends. CDR3 bases: TGTGCCAGTAGTATCCTCGCGGGTGGAGAGACCCAGTACTTC. As protein: CASSILAGGETQYF. Full variable domain (missing parts from reference TRBV19 and TRBJ2-5): DGGITQSPKYLFRKEGQNVTLSCEQNLNHDAMYWYRQDPGQGLRLIYYSQIVNDFQKGDIAEGYSVSREKKESFPLTVTSAQKNPTAFYLCASSILAGGETQYFGPGTRLLVL.

The chain employs TRBV18 and TRBJ1-1; 9 bases line up with TRBD1. CDR1 is KGHSH and CDR2 is LQKENI in the germline V gene. V lost 3 bases and J lost 4; bases outside the gene matches: 3. This CDR3 comprises 14 residues. The CDR3 nucleotides read TGTGCCAGCTCACCCCTACAGGGGGCCACTGAAGCTTTCTTT. This gives the protein CASSPLQGATEAFF. Filled out from reference TRBV18 and TRBJ1-1, the complete variable domain reads NAGVMQNPRHLVRRRGQEARLRCSPMKGHSHVYWYRQLPEEGLKFMVYLQKENIIDESGMPKERFSAEFPKEGPSILRIQQVVRGDSAAYFCASSPLQGATEAFFGQGTRLTVV.

This sequence joins TRBV27 and TRBJ1-2; 11 bases line up with TRBD1. Germline-derived CDR1 and CDR2 are MNHEY and SMNVEV (reference sequence). J gave up 2 bases and V 4 bases, and 6 bases lay outside the gene matches. The CDR3 totals 16 residues. In DNA, the CDR3 is TGTGCCAGCAGTTCCCGGACAGGGGGCGCAAACTATGGCTACACCTTC. Amino acids: CASSSRTGGANYGYTF.

This clone showed up just once. This chain uses TRBV7-8 with TRBJ1-3; no clear D. Trimming removed 6 bases from V and 6 bases from J, with 12 bases in between. The length of the CDR3 is 13 residues. Germline CDR1 is SGHVS and CDR2 is FQNEAQ. The CDR3 coding sequence is TGTGCCAGCAGTTCATTGGAGCTAAACACCATATATTTT. It specifies CASSSLELNTIYF.

The chain couples TRBV5-1 to TRBJ2-1, with D perhaps matching TRBD2 (5 bases). Trimming removed 4 bases at V and 2 bases at J, with 13 bases between. The CDR3 contains 15 residues. Germline V lookup: CDR1 SGHRS, CDR2 YFSETQ. CDR3 bases: TGCGCCAGCAGCCCCGAGGAGGCTACCTACAATGAGCAGTTCTTC. It codes for CASSPEEATYNEQFF. Drawing the rest from reference TRBV5-1 and TRBJ2-1, the complete variable domain is KAGVTQTPRYLIKTRGQQVTLSCSPISGHRSVSWYQQTPGQGLQFLFEYFSETQRNKGNFPGRFSGRQFSNSRSEMNVSTLELGDSALYLCASSPEEATYNEQFFGPGTRLTVL.

This chain connects TRBV5-4 to TRBJ1-6; D not certain. CDR3 length: 14 amino acids. Trimming shortened V by 0 bases and J by 7 bases, and 8 bases separated the two germline ends. Germline-derived CDR1 and CDR2 are SGHNT and YYREEE (reference sequence). The CDR3, as DNA: TGTGCCAGCAGCTTGGACAGAATCAATTCACCCCTCCACTTT. Residues: CASSLDRINSPLHF.

J is TRBJ2-3 and V is TRBV7-2, with TRBD1 identical over 9 bases. V trimming: 8 bases; J trimming: 1 base; junction bases outside the gene matches: 10. This CDR3 spans 16 amino acids. The V gene's germline CDR1 is SGHTA and CDR2 FQGNSA. Here the CDR3 DNA reads TGTGCCAGCGCCGGCTATCGGACAGGGGGCACAGATACGCAGTATTTT. As protein: CASAGYRTGGTDTQYF.

V and J are TRBV6-5 and TRBJ1-6, with 7 bases fitting TRBD1. The junction had 6 bases not matched to a gene; V was cut back by 2 bases and J by 8 bases. There are 15 residues in the CDR3. Germline lookup yields CDR1 MNHEY and CDR2 SVGAGI. The CDR3 sequence is CASSYKGGVDSPLHF. The CDR3 DNA is TGTGCCAGCAGTTACAAAGGGGGCGTAGATTCACCCCTCCACTTT.